Reported below is one TCR beta chain. Additional DNA sequences in this sample encode the identical CDR3. Participant reports of clinical history set cohort assignment. Two negative PCRs, clearance, or symptom resolution were required of recovered Cohort 3 donors. The germline V gene has CDR1 LNHNV and CDR2 YYDKDF (reference sequence). V shed 1 base, J shed 1 base, and the junction held 2 bases outside the gene matches. This CDR3 is 15 amino acids long. The entry originates in a study of blood T cell repertoires in COVID-19. In the original processing: Estimation of nucleated cell counts relied on the amplification of reference gene primers. The protocol was immunoSEQ multiplex PCR, while the TCRdb copy is restricted to in-frame clones and leaves out a portion. The V and J calls and the clone size are those of that table, but D and trimming were determined from the DNA. Among a few hundred thousand clones listed, around 89% were seen once.

This chain connects TRBV15 to TRBJ2-7; 9 bases agree with TRBD2. This TCR came from a man younger than 45 who had recovered from COVID-19. The specimen was PBMCs or T cells enriched from blood (not recorded which). In nucleotides, the CDR3 is TGTGCCACCAGCAGAGTTGCGGGAGGGTCCTACGAGCAGTACTTC. Translation gives CATSRVAGGSYEQYF.